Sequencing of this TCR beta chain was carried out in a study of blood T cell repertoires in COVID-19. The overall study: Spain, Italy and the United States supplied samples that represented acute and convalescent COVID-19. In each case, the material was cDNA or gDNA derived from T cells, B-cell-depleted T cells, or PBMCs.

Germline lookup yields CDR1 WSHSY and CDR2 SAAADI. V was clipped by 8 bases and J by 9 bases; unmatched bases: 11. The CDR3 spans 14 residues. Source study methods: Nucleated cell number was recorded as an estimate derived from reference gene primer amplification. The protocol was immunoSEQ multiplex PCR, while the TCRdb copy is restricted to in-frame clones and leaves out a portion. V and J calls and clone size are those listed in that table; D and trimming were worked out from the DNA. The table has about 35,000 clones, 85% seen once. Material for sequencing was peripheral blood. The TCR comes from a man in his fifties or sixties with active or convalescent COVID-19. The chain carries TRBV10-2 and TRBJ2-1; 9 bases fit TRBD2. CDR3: CASCWAASGVEQFF. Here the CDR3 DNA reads TGCGCCAGCTGCTGGGCCGCTAGCGGGGTTGAGCAGTTCTTC.